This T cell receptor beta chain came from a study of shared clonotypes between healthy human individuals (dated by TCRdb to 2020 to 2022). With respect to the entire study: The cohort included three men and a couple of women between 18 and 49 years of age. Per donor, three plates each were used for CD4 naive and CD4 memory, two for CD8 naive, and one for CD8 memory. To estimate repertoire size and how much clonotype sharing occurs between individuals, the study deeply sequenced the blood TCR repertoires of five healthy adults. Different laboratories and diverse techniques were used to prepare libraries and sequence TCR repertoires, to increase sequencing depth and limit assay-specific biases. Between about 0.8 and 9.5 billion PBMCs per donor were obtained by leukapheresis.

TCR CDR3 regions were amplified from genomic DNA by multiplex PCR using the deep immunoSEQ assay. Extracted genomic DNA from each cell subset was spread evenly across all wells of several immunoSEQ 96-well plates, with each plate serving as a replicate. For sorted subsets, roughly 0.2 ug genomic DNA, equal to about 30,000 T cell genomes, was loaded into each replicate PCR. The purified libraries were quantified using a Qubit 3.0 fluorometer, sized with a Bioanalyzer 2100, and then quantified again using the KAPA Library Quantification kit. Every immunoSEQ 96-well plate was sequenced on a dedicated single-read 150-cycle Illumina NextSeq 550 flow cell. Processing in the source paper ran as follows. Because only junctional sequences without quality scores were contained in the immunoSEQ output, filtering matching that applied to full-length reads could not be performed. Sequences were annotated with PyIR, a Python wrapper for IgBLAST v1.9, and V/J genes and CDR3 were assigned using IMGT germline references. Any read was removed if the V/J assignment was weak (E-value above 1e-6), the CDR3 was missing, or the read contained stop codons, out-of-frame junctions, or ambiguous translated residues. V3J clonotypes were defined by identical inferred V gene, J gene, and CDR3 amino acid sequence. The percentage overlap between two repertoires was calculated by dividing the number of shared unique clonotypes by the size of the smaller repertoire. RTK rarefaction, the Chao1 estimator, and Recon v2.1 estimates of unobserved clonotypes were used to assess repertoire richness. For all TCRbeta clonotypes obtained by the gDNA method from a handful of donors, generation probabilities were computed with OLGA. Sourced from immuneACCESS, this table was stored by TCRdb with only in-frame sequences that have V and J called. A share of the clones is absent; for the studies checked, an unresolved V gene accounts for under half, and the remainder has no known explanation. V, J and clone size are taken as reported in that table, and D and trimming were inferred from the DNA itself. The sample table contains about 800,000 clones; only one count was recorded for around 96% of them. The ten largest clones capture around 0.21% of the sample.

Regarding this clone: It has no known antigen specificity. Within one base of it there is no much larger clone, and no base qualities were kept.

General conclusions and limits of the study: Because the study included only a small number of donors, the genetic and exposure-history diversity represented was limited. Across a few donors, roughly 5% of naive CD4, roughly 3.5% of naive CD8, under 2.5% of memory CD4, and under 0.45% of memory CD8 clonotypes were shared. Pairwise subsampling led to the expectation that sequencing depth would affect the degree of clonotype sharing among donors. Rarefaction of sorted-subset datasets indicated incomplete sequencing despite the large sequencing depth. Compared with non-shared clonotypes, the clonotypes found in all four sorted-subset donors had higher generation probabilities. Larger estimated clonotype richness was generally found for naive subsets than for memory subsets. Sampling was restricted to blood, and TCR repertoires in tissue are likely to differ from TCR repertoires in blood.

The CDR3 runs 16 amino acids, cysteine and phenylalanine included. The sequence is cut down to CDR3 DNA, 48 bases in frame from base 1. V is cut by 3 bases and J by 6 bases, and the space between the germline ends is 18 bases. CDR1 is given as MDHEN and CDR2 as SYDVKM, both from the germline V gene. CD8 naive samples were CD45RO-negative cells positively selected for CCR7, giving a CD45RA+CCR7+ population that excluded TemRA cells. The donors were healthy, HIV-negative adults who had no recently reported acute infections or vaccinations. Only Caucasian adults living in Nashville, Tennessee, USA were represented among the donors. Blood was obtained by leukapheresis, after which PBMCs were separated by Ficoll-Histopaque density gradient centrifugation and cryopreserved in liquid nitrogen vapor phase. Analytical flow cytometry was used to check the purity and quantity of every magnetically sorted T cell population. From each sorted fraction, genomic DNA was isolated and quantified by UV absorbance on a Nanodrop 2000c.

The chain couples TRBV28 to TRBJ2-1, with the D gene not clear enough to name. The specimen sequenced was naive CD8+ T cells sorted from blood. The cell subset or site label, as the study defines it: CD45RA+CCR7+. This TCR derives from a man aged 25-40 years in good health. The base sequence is TGTGCCAGCAGTTTCCCCCCCGGGTATATCTTCAATGAGCAGTTCTTC. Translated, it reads CASSFPPGYIFNEQFF.